This TCR beta chain was captured by sequencing in a study of shared clonotypes between healthy human individuals. Naive CD8 cells were CD45RO-negative, positively selected for CCR7, excluding terminally differentiated effector memory CD45RA+ cells. Trimming stripped 3 bases from V and 6 bases from J, with 15 bases between. Germline V gives CDR1 MNHNS, CDR2 SASEGT. This CDR3 has 14 residues. Sequencing was performed with immunoSEQ multiplex PCR; in TCRdb, only in-frame clones are kept and a portion is missing. This sample yields about 590,000 clones, of which less than 97% are seen a single time; 0.09% to 0.13% belongs to the top ten.

The rearrangement joins TRBV6-1 to TRBJ2-7; D is undetermined. The sequence was obtained from a woman younger than 45 in good health. The source material was naive CD8+ T cells sorted from blood. CDR3 in amino acids: CASSEKVLSGEQYF. In nucleotides, the CDR3 is TGTGCCAGCAGTGAGAAGGTGCTCTCTGGCGAGCAGTACTTC.